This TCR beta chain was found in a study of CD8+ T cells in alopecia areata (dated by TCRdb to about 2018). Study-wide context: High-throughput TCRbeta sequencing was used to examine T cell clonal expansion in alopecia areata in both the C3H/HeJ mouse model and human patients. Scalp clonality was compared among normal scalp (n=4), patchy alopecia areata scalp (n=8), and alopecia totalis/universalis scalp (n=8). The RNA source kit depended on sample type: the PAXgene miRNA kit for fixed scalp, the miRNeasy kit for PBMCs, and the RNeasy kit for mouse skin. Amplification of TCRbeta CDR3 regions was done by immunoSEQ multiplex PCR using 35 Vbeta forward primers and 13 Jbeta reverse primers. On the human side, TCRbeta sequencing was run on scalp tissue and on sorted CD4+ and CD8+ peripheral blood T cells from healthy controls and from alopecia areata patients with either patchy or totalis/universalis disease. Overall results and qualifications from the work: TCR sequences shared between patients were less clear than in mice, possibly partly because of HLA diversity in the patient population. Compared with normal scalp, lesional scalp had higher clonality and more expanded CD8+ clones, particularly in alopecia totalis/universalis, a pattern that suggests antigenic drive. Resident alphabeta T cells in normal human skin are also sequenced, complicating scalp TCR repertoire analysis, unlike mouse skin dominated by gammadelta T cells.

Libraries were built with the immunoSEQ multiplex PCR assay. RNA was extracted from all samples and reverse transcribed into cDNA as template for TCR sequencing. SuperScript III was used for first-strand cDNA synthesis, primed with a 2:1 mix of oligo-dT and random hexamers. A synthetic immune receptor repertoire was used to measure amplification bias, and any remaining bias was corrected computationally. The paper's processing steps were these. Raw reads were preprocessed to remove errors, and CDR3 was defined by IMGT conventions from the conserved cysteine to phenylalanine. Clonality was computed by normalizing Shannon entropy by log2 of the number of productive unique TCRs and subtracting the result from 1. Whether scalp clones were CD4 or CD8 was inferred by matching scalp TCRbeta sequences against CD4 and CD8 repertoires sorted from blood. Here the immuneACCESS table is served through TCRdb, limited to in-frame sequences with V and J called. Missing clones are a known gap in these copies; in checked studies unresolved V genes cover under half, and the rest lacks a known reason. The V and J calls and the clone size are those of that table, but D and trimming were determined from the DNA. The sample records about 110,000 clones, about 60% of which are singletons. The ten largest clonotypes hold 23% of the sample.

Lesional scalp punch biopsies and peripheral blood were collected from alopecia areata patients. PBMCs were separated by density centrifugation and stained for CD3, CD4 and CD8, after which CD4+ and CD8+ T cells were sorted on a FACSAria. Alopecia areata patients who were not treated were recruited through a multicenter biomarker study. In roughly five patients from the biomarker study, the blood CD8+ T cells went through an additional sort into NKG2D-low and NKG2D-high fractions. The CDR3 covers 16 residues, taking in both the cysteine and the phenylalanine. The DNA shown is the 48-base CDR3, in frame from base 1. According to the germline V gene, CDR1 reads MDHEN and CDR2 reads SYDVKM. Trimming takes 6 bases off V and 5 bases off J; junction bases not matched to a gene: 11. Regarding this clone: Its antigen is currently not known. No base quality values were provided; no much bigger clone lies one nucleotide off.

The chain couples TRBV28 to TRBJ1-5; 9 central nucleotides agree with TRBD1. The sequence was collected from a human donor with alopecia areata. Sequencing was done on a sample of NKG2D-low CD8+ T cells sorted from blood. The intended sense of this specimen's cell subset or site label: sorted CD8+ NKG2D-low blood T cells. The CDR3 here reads CASSSRRTGGHQPQHF. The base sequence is TGTGCCAGCAGCTCGCGCCGCACAGGGGGCCATCAGCCCCAGCATTTT.